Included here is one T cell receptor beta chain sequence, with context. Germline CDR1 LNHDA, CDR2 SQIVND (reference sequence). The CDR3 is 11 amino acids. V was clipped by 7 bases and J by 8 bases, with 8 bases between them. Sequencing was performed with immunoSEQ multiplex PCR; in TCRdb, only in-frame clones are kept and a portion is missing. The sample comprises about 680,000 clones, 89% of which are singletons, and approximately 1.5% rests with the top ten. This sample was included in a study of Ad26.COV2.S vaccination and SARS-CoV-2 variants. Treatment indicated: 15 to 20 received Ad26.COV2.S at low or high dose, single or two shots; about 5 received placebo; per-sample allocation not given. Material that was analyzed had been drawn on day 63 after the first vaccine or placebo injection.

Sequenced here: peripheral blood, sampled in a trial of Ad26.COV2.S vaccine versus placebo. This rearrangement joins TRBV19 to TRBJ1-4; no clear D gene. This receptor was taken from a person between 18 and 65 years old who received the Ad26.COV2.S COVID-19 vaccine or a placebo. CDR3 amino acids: CASTIGEKLFF. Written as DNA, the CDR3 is TGTGCCAGTACTATCGGGGAAAAACTGTTTTTT.